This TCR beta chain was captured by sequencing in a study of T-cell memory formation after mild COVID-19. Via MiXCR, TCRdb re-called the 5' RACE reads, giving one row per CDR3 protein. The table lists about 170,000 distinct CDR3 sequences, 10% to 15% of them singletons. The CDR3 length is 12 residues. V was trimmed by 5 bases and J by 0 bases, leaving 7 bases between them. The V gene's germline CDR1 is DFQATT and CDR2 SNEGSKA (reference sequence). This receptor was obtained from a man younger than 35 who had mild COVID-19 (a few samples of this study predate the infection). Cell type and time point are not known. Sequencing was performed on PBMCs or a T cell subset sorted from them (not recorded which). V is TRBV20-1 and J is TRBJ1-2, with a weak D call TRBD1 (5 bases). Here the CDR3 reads CSAETANYGYTF. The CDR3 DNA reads TGCAGTGCTGAGACAGCTAACTATGGCTACACCTTC.